The clone carrying this T cell receptor beta chain occurred a few times. The CDR3 is 11 residues long. Deletions cut 1 base from V and 8 bases from J, with 5 bases between. Germline CDR1 is MGHRA and CDR2 is YSYEKL. This specimen belongs to a study of breast tumors, draining lymph nodes, adjacent tissues. TCRdb re-analysed the multiplex PCR reads in MiXCR, keeping a single row per CDR3 protein. The sample holds tens of thousands of distinct CDR3 sequences; around 29% are singletons and the top ten take more than 7%. Breast cancer patients provided tissue from their axillary draining lymph nodes. The source of this sequence is a female donor with breast cancer. Some clones in this sample may be carry-over from other donors' samples. Sequenced sample: axillary lymph node tissue. The rearrangement joins TRBV4-1 to TRBJ1-1; no reliable D call. CDR3 sequence reads: CASSQGPEAFF. The CDR3 DNA sequence: TGCGCCAGCAGCCAAGGGCCCGAAGCTTTCTTT.